Given below is one TCR beta chain in context. Its antigen is unknown. The V gene's germline CDR1 is SGHDN and CDR2 FVKESK. There are 15 residues in the CDR3. V was pared by 2 bases and J by 1 base, with 4 bases of the junction left unmatched. This sample stems from a study of cytomegalovirus exposure and HLA in healthy donors. PCR primers comprised 60 Vbeta and 13 Jbeta primers. The table came from immunoSEQ multiplex PCR; TCRdb's copy has only in-frame clones and leaves some out. The sample gives about 120,000 clones, 65% to 80% of which show up once; around 5.8% is in the top ten. Study findings and constraints: The majority of TCR sequences were rare, yet some public TCRs appeared in many donors. Earlier findings revealed that most TCR beta V segments proved productive either about 87% or about 30% of the time.

This clonotype originated in a man younger than 35 in good health and CMV-seropositive. The sequencing sample was made of PBMCs. V usage is TRBV14 and J usage is TRBJ1-1; TRBD1 agrees at 7 bases. The CDR3 sequence: CASSQLQGGNTEAFF. The CDR3 DNA is TGTGCCAGCAGCCAACTCCAGGGGGGGAACACTGAAGCTTTCTTT.